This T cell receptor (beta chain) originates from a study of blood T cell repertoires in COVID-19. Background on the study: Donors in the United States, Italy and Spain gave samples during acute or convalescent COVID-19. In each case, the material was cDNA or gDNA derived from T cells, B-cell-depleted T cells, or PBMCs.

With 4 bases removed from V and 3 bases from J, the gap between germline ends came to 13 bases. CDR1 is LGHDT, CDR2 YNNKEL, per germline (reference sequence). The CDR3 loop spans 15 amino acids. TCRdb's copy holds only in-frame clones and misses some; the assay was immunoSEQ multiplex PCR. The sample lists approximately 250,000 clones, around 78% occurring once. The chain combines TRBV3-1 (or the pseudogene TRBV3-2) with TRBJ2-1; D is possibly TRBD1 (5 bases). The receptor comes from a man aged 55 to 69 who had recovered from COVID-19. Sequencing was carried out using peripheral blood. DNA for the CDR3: TGTGCCAGCAGCCCCACTCCGACAGTCTACAATGAGCAGTTCTTC. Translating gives CASSPTPTVYNEQFF.